This TCR beta chain was captured in a study of shared T cell receptors in the human thymus (dated by TCRdb to about 2021). Some background on the complete study: The study investigated the way shared, self-reactive T-cell receptor alpha chains are produced in the human thymus.

The cysteine opens and the phenylalanine closes a CDR3 of 13 amino acids. Only the CDR3 region is kept as DNA, spanning 39 bases read in frame from base 1. CDR1 MNHEY and CDR2 SVGAGI are derived from the germline V gene. Libraries came from the immunoSEQ multiplex PCR assay. The table was pulled from immuneACCESS by TCRdb, which kept in-frame rearrangements only. Such tables lose some clones; where checked, under half of the loss comes from unresolved V genes, and the rest has no known cause. The table for this sample lists just under 550,000 clones; 78% of them were counted only once. The top ten clones comprise more than 0.01% of the sample. A word on this clone: The antigen this receptor binds is unknown. Per-nucleotide qualities are absent, and no much larger clonotype sits a single base away.

The sample was also linked to a second study, of human thymus T cells. The second paper further reports: Donors were immunologically healthy infants undergoing open corrective cardiac surgery for congenital heart defects in Finland. Thymus tissue was collected as surgical resects that were removed during corrective cardiac surgery. Usage of V and J gene segments appeared to be biased in both the thymic and the peripheral blood repertoires. Highly overlapping thymic TCR repertoires among unrelated individuals were reported in the related research. TCR alpha and beta repertoires from seven to nine infant thymus samples and a few related peripheral blood samples were characterized in the study. Donor ages ranging from roughly 6 to 250 days were recorded, and about six male and a couple of female infants were included in the cohort. After being mechanically released from the tissue, thymocytes were kept at -70 degrees C in pellets of about 8.5-34 million cells. A QIAsymphony instrument was used to extract genomic DNA from the frozen cell pellets. TCRB and TCRAD loci were amplified from a standardized quantity of quality-controlled genomic DNA using the immunoSEQ multiplex PCR assay. The amplicons spanned the V(D)J region and were long enough to cover the CDR3 and allow V and J genes to be identified. The amplicons were sequenced on an Illumina platform via the commercial immunoSEQ service. Primer bias and sequencing errors were corrected as previously described, and TCRAD and TCRB definitions were based on the IMGT database. The repertoires were analysed using immunoSEQ Analyzer 3.0 and VDJTools for basic statistics, V/J segment usage, diversity estimates, rarefaction and pairwise overlap. Diversity was estimated using the Chao1, ChaoE, Efron-Thisted, Shannon and inverse Simpson indices, and was also estimated on datasets down-sampled to the size of the smallest sample. For repertoire overlap, CDR3 nucleotide sequence, V gene and J gene had to match strictly, and clustering was done by Jaccard-based multidimensional scaling. On average, about 810,000 unique TCRB clonotypes were obtained from thymus samples, compared with approximately 80,000 from blood samples.

The receptor comes from a boy under three years old with a congenital heart defect. Donor details come from another sample of the same person, matched by shared clones. Source material: thymocytes. The rearranged segments are TRBV6-5 and TRBJ2-7, and 10 bases in between align with TRBD2. CDR3 reads: CEWTEAGGAEQYF. Read as DNA, the sequence is TGTGAATGGACAGAAGCGGGAGGGGCCGAGCAGTACTTC.